The 13 T cell receptor beta chains below were found in one sample sequenced in a study of CD8 T cells in ankylosing spondylitis. TCRdb re-analysed the 5' RACE reads in MiXCR, keeping a single row per CDR3 protein. The sample lists fewer than 350,000 distinct CDR3 sequences; around 10% were seen once. The material sequenced was blood, either unsorted or a sorted T cell fraction (not recorded which). The receptor source for this set is a female donor with ankylosing spondylitis or in good health (not recorded which).

This clonotype was counted at least ten times. This chain joins TRBV20-1 and TRBJ1-2; possibly TRBD1 for D (6 bases). Trimming took 3 bases from V and 3 from J, leaving 17 bases between them. CDR3 size: 15 residues. The germline V gene has CDR1 DFQATT and CDR2 SNEGSKA (reference sequence). DNA of the CDR3: TGCAGTGCTAGCGGAGGGGGGGCCGCGGACTATGGCTACACCTTC. It encodes CSASGGGAADYGYTF.

This clonotype has only a few counts. The chain is built from TRBV6-1 and TRBJ1-1; a weak D match, TRBD1 (5 bases). The length of the CDR3 is 15 residues. V lost 1 base and J lost 4, with 13 bases in between. Germline CDR1 is MNHNS and CDR2 is SASEGT. The CDR3 nucleotides read TGTGCCAGCAGTGAAGGGGCAGGGATGAGCACTGAAGCTTTCTTT. Its translation is CASSEGAGMSTEAFF.

V gene TRBV7-2 combines with J gene TRBJ1-6, with a possible D match to TRBD1 (6 bases). Trimming cost V 5 bases and J 7 bases, with 18 bases left between them. Germline lookup yields CDR1 SGHTA and CDR2 FQGNSA. The CDR3 runs 16 residues. CDR3: CASSPRGAGANSPLHF. The CDR3, as DNA: TGTGCCAGCAGCCCGCGGGGGGCAGGGGCAAATTCACCCCTCCACTTT.

This rearrangement joins TRBV24-1 to TRBJ2-7; weak D call: TRBD1 (6 bases). The CDR3 loop spans 17 amino acids. With 4 bases removed from V and 6 bases from J, the gap between germline ends came to 24 bases. CDR1 and CDR2 from the germline V gene are KGHDR and SFDVKD. The CDR3 region has the DNA TGTGCCACCAGTGACTCAAAACAGGGAAGGTTCATAGCCGAGCAGTACTTC. It is translated as CATSDSKQGRFIAEQYF.

The rearrangement joins TRBV12-3 or TRBV12-4 to TRBJ2-7; 7 bases fit TRBD2. The trim removed 6 bases at V and 4 bases at J, leaving 6 bases unmatched. The CDR3 extends over 13 amino acids. CDR3 DNA sequence: TGTGCCAGCAGCCCCGTGGGGGGGTACGAGCAGTACTTC. This sequence encodes CASSPVGGYEQYF.

The sample holds a few counts of this clonotype. The rearrangement uses TRBV20-1 and TRBJ2-7, with D possibly being TRBD2 (5 bases). The germline V gene has CDR1 DFQATT and CDR2 SNEGSKA (reference sequence). The CDR3 is 16 residues long. Trimming removed 0 bases at V and 2 bases at J, with 17 bases between. The CDR3 is CSARDQSGYQPYEQYF. In DNA form, the CDR3 reads TGCAGTGCTAGAGATCAGAGCGGCTATCAACCCTACGAGCAGTACTTC.

Regarding this clonotype: This clone may be a read error of a much larger clone one base away. J is TRBJ2-6 and V is TRBV4-3; maybe TRBD1 (5 bases). Germline V CDR1 and CDR2: LGHNA, YSLEER. The CDR3 has 16 residues. The CDR3 protein is CASSQGLSSGANVQTF. CDR3 bases: TGCGCCAGCAGCCAGGGATTGAGCTCTGGGGCCAACGTCCAGACTTTC.

The rearrangement joins TRBV12-3 or TRBV12-4 to TRBJ1-4, with D unresolved. Trimming took off 1 base at V and 0 bases at J, with 6 bases between the two ends. The CDR3 totals 15 residues. CDR3 coding DNA: TGTGCCAGCAGTTTAGGGGCTACAACTAATGAAAAACTGTTTTTT. It codes for CASSLGATTNEKLFF.

The sample holds a few counts of this clonotype. This sequence joins TRBV7-8 and TRBJ2-7, with D uncertain. V lost 1 base to trimming and J lost 3 bases, with 10 bases between them. Germline CDR1 reads SGHVS; CDR2 reads FQNEAQ. The CDR3 sequence is 14 residues long. DNA for the CDR3: TGTGCCAGCAGCTTAGTCGCCTCCATCTACGAGCAGTACTTC. Translating gives CASSLVASIYEQYF. The whole variable domain, filled in from reference TRBV7-8 and TRBJ2-7, reads GAGVSQSPRYKVAKRGQDVALRCDPISGHVSLFWYQQALGQGPEFLTYFQNEAQLDKSGLPSDRFFAERPEGSVSTLKIQRTQQEDSAVYLCASSLVASIYEQYFGPGTRLTVT.

With regard to this clonotype: A read error may be the cause here, since a much bigger clone is one base away. This rearrangement joins TRBV20-1 to TRBJ2-2; no definite D call. Trimming removed 5 bases from V and 6 bases from J, with 13 bases in between. Germline CDR1 is DFQATT and CDR2 is SNEGSKA (reference sequence). The CDR3 totals 13 residues. The CDR3 sequence is CSARRRVPGELFF. CDR3 DNA sequence: TGCAGTGCTCGCCGTCGGGTACCCGGGGAGCTGTTTTTT.

The sample holds many counts of this clonotype. This sequence joins TRBV29-1 and TRBJ2-2, with TRBD2 matching over 14 bases. Germline loops: CDR1 SQVTM, CDR2 ANQGSEA. The CDR3 loop spans 17 amino acids. J gave up 0 bases and V 7 bases, and 7 bases lay outside the gene matches. CDR3 coding DNA: TGCAGCGCCTCCGGGACTAGCGGGAGAACGAACACCGGGGAGCTGTTTTTT. This sequence encodes CSASGTSGRTNTGELFF.

The CDR3: CASTTTRLNTGELFF. CDR3 in DNA: TGTGCCAGTACAACGACACGGCTGAACACCGGGGAGCTGTTTTTT. The chain joins TRBV19 to TRBJ2-2; D gene ambiguous. The CDR3 sequence is 15 residues long. In germline, CDR1 is LNHDA, CDR2 SQIVND (reference sequence). V lost 7 bases, J lost 1 base, and 13 bases lay in between.

This clonotype was seen at least ten times. The chain couples TRBV20-1 to TRBJ2-5; TRBD2 is a possible D gene (6 bases). This CDR3 is 16 amino acids long. Germline-derived CDR1 and CDR2 are DFQATT and SNEGSKA (reference sequence). Trimming removed 2 bases from V and 1 base from J, with 17 bases in between. CDR3 sequence (DNA): TGCAGTGCTAGACCCTCTCGCGGGGAGCCCCAAGAGACCCAGTACTTC. Its protein product is CSARPSRGEPQETQYF.